This TCR beta chain was retrieved from a study of long-term antiretroviral therapy in people with HIV. The assay, immunoSEQ v3.0, was run at survey level. This table comes from immunoSEQ multiplex PCR, and its TCRdb copy is limited to in-frame clones, with some not included. The sample has 12,000 to 15,000 clones, approximately 91% seen once. The CDR3 has 17 residues. Germline V CDR1 and CDR2: SEHNR, FQNEAQ (reference sequence). With 1 base removed from V and 0 bases from J, the gap between germline ends came to 15 bases. The sample consisted of unsorted PBMCs, taken 6.2 years after starting antiretroviral therapy. This TCR derives from a man aged 40-49 years with HIV. The rearrangement uses TRBV7-9 and TRBJ1-1, with D perhaps matching TRBD1 (5 bases). For the CDR3, the DNA is TGTGCCAGCAGCTTAGGACAGCGCTCATCTATGAACACTGAAGCTTTCTTT. Its translation is CASSLGQRSSMNTEAFF.